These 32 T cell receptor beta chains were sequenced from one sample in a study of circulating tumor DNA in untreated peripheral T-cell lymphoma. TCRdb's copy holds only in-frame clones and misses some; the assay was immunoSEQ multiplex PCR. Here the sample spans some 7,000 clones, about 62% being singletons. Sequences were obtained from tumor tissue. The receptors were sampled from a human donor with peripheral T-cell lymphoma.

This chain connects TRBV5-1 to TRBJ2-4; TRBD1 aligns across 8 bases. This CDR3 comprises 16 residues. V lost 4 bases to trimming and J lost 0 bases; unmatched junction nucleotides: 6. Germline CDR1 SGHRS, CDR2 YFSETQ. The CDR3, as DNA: TGCGCCAGCAGCGTAACAGGGGGTCTAGCCAAAAACATTCAGTACTTC. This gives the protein CASSVTGGLAKNIQYF.

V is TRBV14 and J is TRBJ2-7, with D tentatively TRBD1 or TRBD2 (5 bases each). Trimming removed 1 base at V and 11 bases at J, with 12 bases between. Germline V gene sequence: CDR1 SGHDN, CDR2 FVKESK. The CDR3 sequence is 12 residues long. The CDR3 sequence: CASSQGRDGKYF. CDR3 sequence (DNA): TGTGCCAGCAGCCAAGGCCGGGACGGGAAGTACTTC.

This chain's CDR3 is CASSEFIGGMENTIYF. The CDR3 DNA is TGTGCCAGCAGTGAATTCATAGGTGGTATGGAAAACACCATATATTTT. The rearrangement joins TRBV25-1 to TRBJ1-3; D is uncertain. Germline V gene sequence: CDR1 MGHDK, CDR2 SYGVNS. This CDR3 has 16 amino acids. The germline V and J ends were trimmed by 1 base and 6 bases, with 16 bases remaining between them.

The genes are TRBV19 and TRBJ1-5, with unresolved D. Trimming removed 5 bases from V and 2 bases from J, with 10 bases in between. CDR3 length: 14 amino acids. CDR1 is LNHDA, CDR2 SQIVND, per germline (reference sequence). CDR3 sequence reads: CASSEQAGNQPQHF. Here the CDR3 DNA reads TGTGCCAGTAGTGAGCAGGCGGGCAATCAGCCCCAGCATTTT.

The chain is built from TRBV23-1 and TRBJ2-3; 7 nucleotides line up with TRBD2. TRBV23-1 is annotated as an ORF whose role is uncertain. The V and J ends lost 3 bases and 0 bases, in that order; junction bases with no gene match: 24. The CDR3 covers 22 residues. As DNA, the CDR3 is TGCGCCAGCAGTCAGACCGACGAGGGGAGAGGGAGGGAGGGTAGGAGCACAGATACGCAGTATTTT. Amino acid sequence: CASSQTDEGRGREGRSTDTQYF.

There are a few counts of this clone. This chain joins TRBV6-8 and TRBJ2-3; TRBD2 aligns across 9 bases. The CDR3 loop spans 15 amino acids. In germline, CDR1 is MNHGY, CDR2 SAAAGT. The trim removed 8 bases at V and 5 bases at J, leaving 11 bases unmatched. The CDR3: CASVGSSGGLDTQYF. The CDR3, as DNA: TGTGCCAGCGTCGGAAGCAGCGGGGGGCTAGATACGCAGTATTTT.

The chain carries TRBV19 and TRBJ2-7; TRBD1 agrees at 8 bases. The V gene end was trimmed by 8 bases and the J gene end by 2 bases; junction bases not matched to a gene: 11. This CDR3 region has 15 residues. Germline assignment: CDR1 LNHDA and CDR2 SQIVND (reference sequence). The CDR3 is CASSSGGVSPYEQYF. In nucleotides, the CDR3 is TGTGCCAGTTCCTCAGGGGGCGTGAGCCCCTACGAGCAGTACTTC.

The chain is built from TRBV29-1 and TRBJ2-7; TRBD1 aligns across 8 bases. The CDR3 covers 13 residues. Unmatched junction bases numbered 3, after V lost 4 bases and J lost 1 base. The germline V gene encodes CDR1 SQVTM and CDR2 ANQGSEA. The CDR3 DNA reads TGCAGCGTTGCCGGGACAGGATCCTACGAGCAGTACTTC. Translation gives CSVAGTGSYEQYF.

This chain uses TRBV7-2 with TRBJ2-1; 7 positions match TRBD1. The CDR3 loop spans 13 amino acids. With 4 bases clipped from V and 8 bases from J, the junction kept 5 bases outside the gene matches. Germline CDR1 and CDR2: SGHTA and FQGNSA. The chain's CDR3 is CASSSTGFYEQFF. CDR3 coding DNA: TGTGCCAGCAGCTCGACAGGGTTTTATGAGCAGTTCTTC. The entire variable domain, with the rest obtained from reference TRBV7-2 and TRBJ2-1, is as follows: GAGVSQSPSNKVTEKGKDVELRCDPISGHTALYWYRQSLGQGLEFLIYFQGNSAPDKSGLPSDRFSAERTGGSVSTLTIQRTQQEDSAVYLCASSSTGFYEQFFGPGTRLTVL.

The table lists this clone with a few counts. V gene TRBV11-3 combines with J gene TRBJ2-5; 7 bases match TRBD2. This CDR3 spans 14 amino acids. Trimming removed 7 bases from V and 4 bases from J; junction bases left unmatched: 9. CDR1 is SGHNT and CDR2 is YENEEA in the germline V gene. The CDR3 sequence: CASIGLAEVETQYF. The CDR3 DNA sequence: TGTGCCAGCATCGGGCTAGCGGAGGTAGAGACCCAGTACTTC.

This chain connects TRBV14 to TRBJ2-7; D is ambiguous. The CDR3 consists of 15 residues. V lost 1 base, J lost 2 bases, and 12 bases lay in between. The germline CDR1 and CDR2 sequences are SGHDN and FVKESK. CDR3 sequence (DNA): TGTGCCAGCAGCCAAGTTGGGGTTAGGACCTACGAGCAGTACTTC. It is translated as CASSQVGVRTYEQYF.

DNA of the CDR3: TGCAGCGTTGAAGGGAGCGGCCGATACAATGAGCAGTTCTTC. Protein product: CSVEGSGRYNEQFF. The V call is TRBV29-1, the J call TRBJ2-1, with a weak D call TRBD2 (5 bases). The germline V gene has CDR1 SQVTM and CDR2 ANQGSEA. The length of the CDR3 is 14 residues. The ends were cut back, 1 base at V and 4 bases at J, with 11 bases in the middle.

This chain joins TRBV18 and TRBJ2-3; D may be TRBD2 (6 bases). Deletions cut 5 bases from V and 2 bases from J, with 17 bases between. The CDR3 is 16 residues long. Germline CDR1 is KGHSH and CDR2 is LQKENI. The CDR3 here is CASSITGTLHTDTQYF. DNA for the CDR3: TGTGCCAGCTCAATAACCGGGACTCTACACACAGATACGCAGTATTTT. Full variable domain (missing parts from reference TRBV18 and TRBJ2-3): NAGVMQNPRHLVRRRGQEARLRCSPMKGHSHVYWYRQLPEEGLKFMVYLQKENIIDESGMPKERFSAEFPKEGPSILRIQQVVRGDSAAYFCASSITGTLHTDTQYFGPGTRLTVL.

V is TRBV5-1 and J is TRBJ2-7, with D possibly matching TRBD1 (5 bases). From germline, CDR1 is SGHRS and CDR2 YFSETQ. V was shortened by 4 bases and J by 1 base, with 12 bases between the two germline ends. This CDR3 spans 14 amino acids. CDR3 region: CASSGVGQSYEQYF. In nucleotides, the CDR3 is TGCGCCAGCAGCGGGGTGGGGCAGTCCTACGAGCAGTACTTC.

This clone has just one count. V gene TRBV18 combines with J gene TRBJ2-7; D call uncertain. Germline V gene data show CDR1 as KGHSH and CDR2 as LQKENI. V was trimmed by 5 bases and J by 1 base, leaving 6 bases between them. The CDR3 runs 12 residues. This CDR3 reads CASSSASYEQYF. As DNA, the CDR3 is TGTGCCAGCTCATCTGCATCCTACGAGCAGTACTTC.

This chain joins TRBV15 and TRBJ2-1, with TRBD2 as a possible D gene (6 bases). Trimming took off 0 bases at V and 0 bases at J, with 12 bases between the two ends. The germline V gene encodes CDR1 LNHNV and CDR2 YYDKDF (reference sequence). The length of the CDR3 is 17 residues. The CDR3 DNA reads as TGTGCCACCAGCAGAGAGCGGGCGGGAAGCTCCTACAATGAGCAGTTCTTC. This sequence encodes CATSRERAGSSYNEQFF.

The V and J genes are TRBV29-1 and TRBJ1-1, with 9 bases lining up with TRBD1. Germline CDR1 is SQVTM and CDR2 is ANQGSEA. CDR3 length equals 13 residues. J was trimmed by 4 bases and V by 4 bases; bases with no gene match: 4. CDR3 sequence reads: CSVAMTGGTEAFF. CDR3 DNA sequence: TGCAGCGTTGCAATGACAGGGGGCACTGAAGCTTTCTTT. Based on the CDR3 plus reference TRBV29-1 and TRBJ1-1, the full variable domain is SAVISQKPSRDICQRGTSLTIQCQVDSQVTMMFWYRQQPGQSLTLIATANQGSEATYESGFVIDKFPISRPNLTFSTLTVSNMSPEDSSIYLCSVAMTGGTEAFFGQGTRLTVV.

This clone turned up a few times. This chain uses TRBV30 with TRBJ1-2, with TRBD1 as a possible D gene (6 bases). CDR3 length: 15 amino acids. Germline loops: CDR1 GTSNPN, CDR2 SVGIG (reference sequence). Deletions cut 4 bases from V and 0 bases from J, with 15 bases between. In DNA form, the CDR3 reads TGTGCCTGGACCGTCACCGGGACACCTAACTATGGCTACACCTTC. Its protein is CAWTVTGTPNYGYTF.

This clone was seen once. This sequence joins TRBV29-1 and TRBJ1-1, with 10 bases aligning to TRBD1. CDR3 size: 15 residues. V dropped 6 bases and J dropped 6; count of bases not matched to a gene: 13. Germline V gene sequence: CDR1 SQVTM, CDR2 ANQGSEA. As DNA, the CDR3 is TGCAGCGTGAGTGCCGGGACAGGGGTCGGGGCTGAAGCTTTCTTT. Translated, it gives CSVSAGTGVGAEAFF.

Here the CDR3 reads CASRRDRSSYEQYF. CDR3 DNA sequence: TGTGCCAGTAGGCGGGACCGAAGCTCCTACGAGCAGTACTTC. The chain links TRBV19 to TRBJ2-7, with a tentative D call TRBD2 (6 bases). CDR3 length: 14 amino acids. Trimming took 6 bases from V and 0 from J, leaving 12 bases between them. Germline assignment: CDR1 LNHDA and CDR2 SQIVND (reference sequence).

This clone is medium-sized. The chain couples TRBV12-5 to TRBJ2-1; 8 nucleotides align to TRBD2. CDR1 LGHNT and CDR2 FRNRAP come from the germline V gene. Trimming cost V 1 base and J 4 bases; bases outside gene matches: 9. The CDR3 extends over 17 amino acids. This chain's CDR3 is CASGLAPGTSTYNEQFF. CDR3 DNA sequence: TGTGCTAGTGGTTTGGCCCCGGGGACTAGTACTTACAATGAGCAGTTCTTC.

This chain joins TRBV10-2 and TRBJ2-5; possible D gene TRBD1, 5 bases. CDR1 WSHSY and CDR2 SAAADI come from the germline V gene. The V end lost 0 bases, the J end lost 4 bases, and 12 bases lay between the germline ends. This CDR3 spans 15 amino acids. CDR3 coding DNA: TGCGCCAGCAGTGAGTCCGCAGGGTCCGGAGAGACCCAGTACTTC. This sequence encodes CASSESAGSGETQYF.

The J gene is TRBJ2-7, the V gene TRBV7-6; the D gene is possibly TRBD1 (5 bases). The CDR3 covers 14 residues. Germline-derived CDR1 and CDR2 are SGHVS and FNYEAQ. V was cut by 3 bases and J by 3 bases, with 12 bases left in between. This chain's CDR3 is CASSLQGLSYEQYF. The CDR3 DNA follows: TGTGCCAGCAGCTTGCAGGGCCTAAGCTACGAGCAGTACTTC. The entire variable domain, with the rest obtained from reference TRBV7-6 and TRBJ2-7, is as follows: GAGVSQSPRYKVTKRGQDVALRCDPISGHVSLYWYRQALGQGPEFLTYFNYEAQQDKSGLPNDRFSAERPEGSISTLTIQRTEQRDSAMYRCASSLQGLSYEQYFGPGTRLTVT.

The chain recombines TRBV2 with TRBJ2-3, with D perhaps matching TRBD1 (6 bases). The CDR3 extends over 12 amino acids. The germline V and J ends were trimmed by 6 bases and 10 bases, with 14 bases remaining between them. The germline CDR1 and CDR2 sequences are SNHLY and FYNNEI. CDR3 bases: TGTGCCAGCAGCCCAGGTGAGGGGGCGCAGTATTTT. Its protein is CASSPGEGAQYF.

CDR3 coding DNA: TGCGCCAGCAGTGGGGAGTACACTGAAGCTTTCTTT. Its translation: CASSGEYTEAFF. The chain recombines TRBV10-2 with TRBJ1-1, with D unclear. V lost 4 bases, J lost 3 bases, and 6 bases lay in between. CDR3 size: 12 residues. Per the germline V gene, CDR1 is WSHSY and CDR2 is SAAADI.

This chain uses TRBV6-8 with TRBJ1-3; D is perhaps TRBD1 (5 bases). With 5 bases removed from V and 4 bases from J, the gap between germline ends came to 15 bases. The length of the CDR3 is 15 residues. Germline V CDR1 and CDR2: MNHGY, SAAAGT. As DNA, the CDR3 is TGTGCCAGCAGTCGGGACCATCAAGTGGGAAACACCATATATTTT. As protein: CASSRDHQVGNTIYF.

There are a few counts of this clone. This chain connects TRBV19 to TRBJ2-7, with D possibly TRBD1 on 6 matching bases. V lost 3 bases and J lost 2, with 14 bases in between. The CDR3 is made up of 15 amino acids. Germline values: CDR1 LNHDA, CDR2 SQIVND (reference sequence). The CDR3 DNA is TGTGCCAGTAGTATCTTCAGGGGCAATACCTACGAGCAGTACTTC. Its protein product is CASSIFRGNTYEQYF.

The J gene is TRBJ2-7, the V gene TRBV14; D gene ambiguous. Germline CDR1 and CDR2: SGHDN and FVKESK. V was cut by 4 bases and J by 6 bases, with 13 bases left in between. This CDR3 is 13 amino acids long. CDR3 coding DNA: TGTGCCAGCAGCCCCGGTGCTTTCGGCGAGCAGTACTTC. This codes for CASSPGAFGEQYF.

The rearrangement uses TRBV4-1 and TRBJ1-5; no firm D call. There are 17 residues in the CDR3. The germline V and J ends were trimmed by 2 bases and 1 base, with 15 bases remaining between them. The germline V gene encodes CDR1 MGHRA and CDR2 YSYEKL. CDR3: CASSQLFLPHSNQPQHF. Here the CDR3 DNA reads TGCGCCAGCAGCCAACTGTTCCTGCCACACAGCAATCAGCCCCAGCATTTT.

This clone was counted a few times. The CDR3 DNA sequence: TGCGCCAGCAGCCAAGGCCGAGTAGCCCTAGCCAAAAACATTCAGTACTTC. Translated, it gives CASSQGRVALAKNIQYF. The genes are TRBV5-1 and TRBJ2-4; no clear D. Germline CDR1 reads SGHRS; CDR2 reads YFSETQ. CDR3 length: 17 residues. V was cut by 4 bases and J by 0 bases, with 17 bases left in between.

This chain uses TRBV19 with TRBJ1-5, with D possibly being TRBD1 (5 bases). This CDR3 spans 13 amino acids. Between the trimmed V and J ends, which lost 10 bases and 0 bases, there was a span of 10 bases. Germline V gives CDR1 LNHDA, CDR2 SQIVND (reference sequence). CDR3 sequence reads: CATRQYSNQPQHF. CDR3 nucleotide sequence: TGTGCCACCAGACAGTATAGCAATCAGCCCCAGCATTTT.

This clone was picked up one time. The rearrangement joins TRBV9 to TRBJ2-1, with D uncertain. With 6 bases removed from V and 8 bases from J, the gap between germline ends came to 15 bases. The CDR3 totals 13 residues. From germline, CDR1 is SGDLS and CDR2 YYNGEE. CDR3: CASIYQSVHEQFF. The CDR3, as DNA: TGTGCCAGCATTTATCAGTCTGTCCATGAGCAGTTCTTC.